Listed here are 24 T cell receptor beta chains from one sample, sequenced in a study of T-cell reconstitution after alpha-beta-depleted transplantation in children. The authors prepared the TCRbeta library with unique molecular identifiers. MiXCR was run by TCRdb on the PCR reads, yielding one entry per CDR3 protein. The sample yields about 590,000 distinct CDR3 sequences, 13% seen once. The material sequenced was PBMCs, mostly from graft donor cells, taken 360 days after TCRalphabeta/CD19-depleted stem cell transplant. The source is a male patient under 18 who had a stem cell transplant for acute myeloid leukemia, so the T cells may come from the graft donor.

The rearrangement uses TRBV27 and TRBJ2-1, with 11 bases fitting TRBD2. The CDR3 extends over 16 amino acids. The ends lost 2 bases at V and 8 bases at J; junction bases unmatched: 8. The germline CDR1 and CDR2 sequences are MNHEY and SMNVEV (reference sequence). The CDR3: CASSLQLAGGSDEQFF. Here the CDR3 DNA reads TGTGCCAGCAGTTTACAGCTAGCGGGGGGCTCGGATGAGCAGTTCTTC.

This clonotype is medium-sized by share. The chain employs TRBV28 and TRBJ2-2; 10 bases are a match to TRBD2. The germline CDR1 and CDR2 sequences are MDHEN and SYDVKM. The junction had 4 bases not matched to a gene; V was cut back by 6 bases and J by 3 bases. The CDR3 runs to 15 residues. The CDR3 protein is CASRILAGYTGELFF. The CDR3 bases are TGTGCCAGCAGGATACTAGCGGGATACACCGGGGAGCTGTTTTTT.

This clonotype appeared many times. The chain carries TRBV20-1 and TRBJ2-5, with 11 bases matching TRBD2. V lost 6 bases, J lost 0 bases, and 6 bases stayed unmatched. The CDR3 totals 15 residues. Germline CDR1 DFQATT, CDR2 SNEGSKA (reference sequence). This chain's CDR3 is CSASALAGDQETQYF. The CDR3 coding sequence is TGCAGTGCCAGCGCACTAGCGGGAGACCAAGAGACCCAGTACTTC.

There are a few counts of this clonotype. The V gene is TRBV5-1, the J gene TRBJ1-5, with 8 bases identical to TRBD1. The CDR3 is made up of 15 amino acids. Germline V gives CDR1 SGHRS, CDR2 YFSETQ. The junction had 6 bases not matched to a gene; V was cut back by 4 bases and J by 3 bases. In DNA, the CDR3 is TGCGCCAGCAGCGTGACAGGGGATAACAATCAGCCCCAGCATTTT. Protein sequence: CASSVTGDNNQPQHF.

The V and J genes are TRBV6-1 and TRBJ1-2; D unresolved. CDR1 is MNHNS, CDR2 SASEGT, per germline. Trimming took 2 bases from V and 4 from J, leaving 11 bases between them. The CDR3 contains 14 residues. The CDR3 sequence: CASSELTPVYGYTF. The CDR3 coding sequence is TGTGCCAGCAGTGAACTGACTCCAGTCTATGGCTACACCTTC.

This clonotype was detected ten times or more. The chain is built from TRBV21-1 and TRBJ2-7; the table gives TRBD1 as D, unverified against the DNA. TRBV21-1 is a pseudogene locus. The CDR3 covers 17 residues. The CDR3 here is CASSKASTAKGPYEQYF. For the CDR3, the DNA is TGTGCCAGCAGCAAAGCATCGACAGCGAAGGGGCCCTACGAGCAGTACTTC.

This clonotype turned up a few times. The rearrangement joins TRBV18 to TRBJ2-7, with 13 bases that match TRBD2. The length of the CDR3 is 14 residues. CDR1 is KGHSH, CDR2 LQKENI, per germline. The J segment lost 9 bases and the V segment lost 6 bases, leaving 8 bases of the junction unmatched. The CDR3 here is CASSPGTSGIAQYF. CDR3 in DNA: TGTGCCAGCTCCCCCGGGACTAGCGGGATAGCGCAGTACTTC. The whole variable domain, remainder taken from reference TRBV18 and TRBJ2-7, is NAGVMQNPRHLVRRRGQEARLRCSPMKGHSHVYWYRQLPEEGLKFMVYLQKENIIDESGMPKERFSAEFPKEGPSILRIQQVVRGDSAAYFCASSPGTSGIAQYFGPGTRLTVT.

This clonotype has a handful of counts. As DNA, the CDR3 is TGCGCCAGCAGCCGACTAGCGGGAACGAACACCGGGGAGCTGTTTTTT. Translation: CASSRLAGTNTGELFF. The rearrangement uses TRBV4-3 and TRBJ2-2; TRBD2 matches at 11 bases. J lost 0 bases, V lost 4 bases, and 1 base had no gene match. Germline assignment: CDR1 LGHNA and CDR2 YSLEER. The CDR3 is made up of 16 amino acids.

The chain has TRBV7-9 and TRBJ1-6; TRBD1 matches at 10 bases. The CDR3 extends over 15 amino acids. V trimming: 5 bases; J trimming: 8 bases; junction bases outside the gene matches: 6. CDR1 and CDR2 (germline): SEHNR, FQNEAQ (reference sequence). DNA for the CDR3: TGTGCCAGCAGCCTCACCGGGACAGGGGATTCACCCCTCCACTTT. Translation: CASSLTGTGDSPLHF. Full variable domain (rest looked up from reference TRBV7-9 and TRBJ1-6): DTGVSQNPRHKITKRGQNVTFRCDPISEHNRLYWYRQTLGQGPEFLTYFQNEAQLEKSRLLSDRFSAERPKGSFSTLEIQRTEQGDSAMYLCASSLTGTGDSPLHFGNGTRLTVT.

This chain connects TRBV14 to TRBJ2-7, with D perhaps TRBD1 (6 bases). CDR3 length: 18 residues. Germline V gene sequence: CDR1 SGHDN, CDR2 FVKESK. The ends were cut back, 0 bases at V and 5 bases at J, with 23 bases in the middle. CDR3 in amino acids: CASSQDRADRPSRNEQYF. The CDR3 nucleotides read TGTGCCAGCAGCCAAGATCGGGCTGACAGGCCATCTCGCAACGAGCAGTACTTC.

The V gene is TRBV29-1, the J gene TRBJ2-7; D is unclear. The CDR3 runs 13 residues. V lost 4 bases and J lost 1, with 11 bases in between. Germline V gene sequence: CDR1 SQVTM, CDR2 ANQGSEA. CDR3 protein: CSVVTRESYEQYF. The CDR3, as DNA: TGCAGCGTTGTAACCCGAGAGTCCTACGAGCAGTACTTC.

This clonotype was counted between two and nine times. The CDR3 DNA is TGTGCCTGGACAGTGAGTAGAAATGAGCAGTTCTTC. This translates into CAWTVSRNEQFF. The rearrangement links TRBV30 to TRBJ2-1; D is undetermined. CDR1 GTSNPN and CDR2 SVGIG come from the germline V gene (reference sequence). The CDR3 has 12 amino acids. Trimming pared 4 bases from V and 7 bases from J, leaving 11 bases between.

This chain connects TRBV28 to TRBJ1-1; D perhaps matches TRBD1 (6 bases). The CDR3 loop spans 15 amino acids. CDR1 MDHEN and CDR2 SYDVKM come from the germline V gene. V was pared by 6 bases and J by 5 bases, with 19 bases between. The CDR3 region has the DNA TGTGCCAGCAGCCCCTCATCAGGGGCGCGGACTGAAGCTTTCTTT. It specifies CASSPSSGARTEAFF.

The V gene is TRBV6-2 or TRBV6-3, the J gene TRBJ2-1; 10 nucleotides line up with TRBD2. The CDR3 consists of 17 residues. Germline CDR1 and CDR2: MNHEY and SVGEGT. The ends lost 4 bases at V and 6 bases at J; junction bases unmatched: 12. The CDR3 reads CASSFRLAGPLGNEQFF. CDR3 coding DNA: TGTGCCAGCAGTTTCAGACTAGCGGGCCCCCTAGGCAATGAGCAGTTCTTC.

There are many counts of this clonotype. The chain couples TRBV29-1 to TRBJ2-3, with D perhaps TRBD2 (6 bases). Germline V gene lookup returns CDR1 SQVTM and CDR2 ANQGSEA. V lost 7 bases to trimming and J lost 0 bases, with 11 bases between them. The CDR3 sequence is 13 residues long. CDR3 protein: CSGKRVSTDTQYF. CDR3 nucleotides: TGCAGCGGGAAGCGGGTGAGCACAGATACGCAGTATTTT.

V and J are TRBV4-2 and TRBJ2-1; a weak D match, TRBD2 (6 bases). CDR3 size: 13 residues. The V end was cut by 3 bases, the J end by 9 bases, with 12 bases between. Germline CDR1 reads LGHNA; CDR2 reads YNFKEQ. CDR3 loop: CASSQFRGSEQFF. The CDR3 coding sequence is TGTGCCAGCAGCCAGTTCCGGGGGAGTGAGCAGTTCTTC.

This sequence joins TRBV5-1 and TRBJ2-7, with a tentative D call TRBD1 (6 bases). This CDR3 region has 14 residues. Germline lookup yields CDR1 SGHRS and CDR2 YFSETQ. V was pared by 4 bases and J by 0 bases, with 11 bases between. The DNA of the CDR3 is TGCGCCAGCAGCAAACTGGACAGCTCCTACGAGCAGTACTTC. Translating gives CASSKLDSSYEQYF.

The chain carries TRBV12-3 or TRBV12-4 and TRBJ2-1, with D perhaps matching TRBD1 or TRBD2 (6 bases each). Trimming removed 9 bases at V and 8 bases at J, with 11 bases between. This CDR3 is 11 amino acids long. CDR3 region: CASTGADEQFF. Written as DNA, the CDR3 is TGTGCCAGTACGGGGGCTGATGAGCAGTTCTTC.

The rearrangement links TRBV27 to TRBJ1-5, with D unresolved. Germline V gene data show CDR1 as MNHEY and CDR2 as SMNVEV (reference sequence). The V gene lost 6 bases and the J gene lost 2 bases, with 14 bases spanning the gap. This CDR3 region has 15 residues. For the CDR3, the DNA is TGTGCCAGCAGGGCAGGTGTGGGTGGCAATCAGCCCCAGCATTTT. Translated: CASRAGVGGNQPQHF.

This clonotype was detected many times. The chain couples TRBV29-1 to TRBJ2-5, with 8 bases fitting TRBD1. V lost 7 bases, J lost 1 base, and 2 bases stayed unmatched. Germline V gives CDR1 SQVTM, CDR2 ANQGSEA. This CDR3 has 12 amino acids. CDR3 in DNA: TGCAGCGCCGGACAGGGCCAAGAGACCCAGTACTTC. It codes for CSAGQGQETQYF. The whole variable domain, remainder taken from reference TRBV29-1 and TRBJ2-5, is SAVISQKPSRDICQRGTSLTIQCQVDSQVTMMFWYRQQPGQSLTLIATANQGSEATYESGFVIDKFPISRPNLTFSTLTVSNMSPEDSSIYLCSAGQGQETQYFGPGTRLLVL.

The chain employs TRBV5-6 and TRBJ2-7; D might be TRBD1 (6 bases). The CDR3 is made up of 13 amino acids. V lost 4 bases, J lost 6 bases, and 14 bases lay in between. From germline, CDR1 is SGHDT and CDR2 YYEEEE. CDR3 nucleotide sequence: TGTGCCAGCAGCGGGCAGGGGTCCGGCGAGCAGTACTTC. It is translated as CASSGQGSGEQYF.

There are a few counts of this clonotype. In DNA, the CDR3 is TGTGCCAGCAGTTTGAGGGGACAACCCACAGATACGCAGTATTTT. Protein: CASSLRGQPTDTQYF. J is TRBJ2-3 and V is TRBV12-3 or TRBV12-4, with D possibly being TRBD1 (6 bases). This CDR3 comprises 15 residues. With 3 bases removed from V and 2 bases from J, the gap between germline ends came to 12 bases.

This clonotype was seen ten or more times. The chain uses TRBV5-1 and TRBJ2-5; 12 bases are a match to TRBD2. Germline values: CDR1 SGHRS, CDR2 YFSETQ. The ends lost 2 bases at V and 0 bases at J; junction bases unmatched: 8. This CDR3 region has 18 residues. CDR3 in amino acids: CASSLGLAGSPNQETQYF. CDR3 coding DNA: TGCGCCAGCAGCTTAGGACTAGCGGGGAGCCCCAACCAAGAGACCCAGTACTTC.

The chain uses TRBV28 and TRBJ2-2; TRBD1 is a possible D gene (5 bases). V was pared by 1 base and J by 4 bases, with 19 bases between. The CDR3 contains 18 residues. Germline V gene data show CDR1 as MDHEN and CDR2 as SYDVKM. The chain's CDR3 is CASSLSRRQMVFTGELFF. The DNA for the CDR3 is TGTGCCAGCAGTTTATCGCGCCGACAGATGGTATTCACCGGGGAGCTGTTTTTT.